A selection of T cell receptor beta chains follows, all from one sample in a study of blood T cell repertoires in COVID-19. Profiled with immunoSEQ multiplex PCR; TCRdb holds only in-frame clones, not every one. The sample includes roughly 230,000 clones, around 83% seen only once; the top ten take 6% to 9.5%. The sequenced sample was peripheral blood. The source of these receptors is a woman in her forties or fifties with acute or convalescent COVID-19. Both conserved end residues are part of each CDR3. The D gene is left open where the match is weak. The size of a clone is reported for some rows only, either as once, few or many, or as a class for expanded clones.

V,size,J,D,CDR3,DNA
TRBV6-5,many,TRBJ2-1,.,CASSYGGNSYNEQFF,TGTGCCAGCAGTTATGGAGGAAACTCCTACAATGAGCAGTTCTTC
TRBV28,.,TRBJ2-7,.,CASSLRRETYEQYF,TGTGCCAGCAGTCTCAGACGGGAAACCTACGAGCAGTACTTC
TRBV7-2,.,TRBJ1-2,.,CASSLAGGGVGYTF,TGTGCCAGCAGCTTAGCGGGAGGAGGGGTCGGCTACACCTTC
TRBV6-5,.,TRBJ2-7,TRBD1,CASRTGADYEQYF,TGTGCCAGCCGGACAGGGGCAGACTACGAGCAGTACTTC
TRBV6-1,.,TRBJ2-7,TRBD2,CASSEGLAGPPYYEQYF,TGTGCCAGCAGTGAAGGTCTAGCGGGACCACCATACTACGAGCAGTACTTC
TRBV5-5,once,TRBJ1-4,TRBD1,CASSLATGEKLFF,TGTGCCAGCAGCTTGGCGACAGGGGAAAAACTGTTTTTT
TRBV30,once,TRBJ1-1,.,CAWRIQLNTEAFF,TGTGCCTGGAGGATCCAGTTGAACACTGAAGCTTTCTTT
TRBV18,few,TRBJ1-2,TRBD1,CASSPPGDRYGYTF,TGTGCCAGCTCACCCCCCGGGGACAGATATGGCTACACCTTC
TRBV28,.,TRBJ1-1,TRBD1,CASVDRGPTEAFF,TGTGCCAGCGTTGACAGGGGGCCTACTGAAGCTTTCTTT
TRBV15,.,TRBJ1-2,TRBD1,CATRGDRGIVGYTF,TGTGCCACCAGGGGGGACAGGGGGATCGTTGGCTACACCTTC
TRBV28,.,TRBJ1-5,.,CASSLRAGYQHF,TGTGCCAGCAGTCTAAGAGCGGGGTACCAGCATTTT
TRBV5-1,.,TRBJ1-5,.,CASSFLGAGQPQHF,TGCGCCAGCAGCTTCTTGGGGGCAGGACAGCCCCAGCATTTT
TRBV2,.,TRBJ1-3,.,CASSGGVNTIYF,TGTGCCAGCAGTGGGGGGGTTAACACCATATATTTT
TRBV4-1,.,TRBJ2-7,TRBD2,CASSQDAAGGPRPYEQYF,TGCGCCAGCAGCCAAGATGCAGCGGGAGGGCCCCGGCCCTACGAGCAGTACTTC
TRBV5-5,.,TRBJ2-1,TRBD1,CASSLSGQGYNEQFF,TGTGCCAGCAGCTTGTCGGGACAGGGATACAATGAGCAGTTCTTC
TRBV11-2,once,TRBJ1-2,.,CASSLTASGYTF,TGTGCCAGCAGCTTAACAGCCTCTGGCTACACCTTC
TRBV3-1/TRBV3-2,.,TRBJ2-7,TRBD1,CASSQSTGGEQYF,TGTGCCAGCAGCCAATCGACAGGGGGCGAGCAGTACTTC
TRBV27,.,TRBJ2-7,.,CAGSLSGQLYEQYF,TGTGCCGGCAGTTTATCAGGACAACTCTACGAGCAGTACTTC
TRBV6-1,.,TRBJ2-1,.,CASSELGSPYNEQFF,TGTGCCAGCAGTGAACTAGGTAGCCCCTACAATGAGCAGTTCTTC
TRBV3-1/TRBV3-2,.,TRBJ2-5,.,CASSHPRGGEETQYF,TGTGCCAGCAGCCACCCCAGGGGTGGAGAAGAGACCCAGTACTTC
TRBV3-1/TRBV3-2,.,TRBJ2-1,TRBD2,CASSPSGAFNEQFF,TGTGCCAGCAGCCCTAGCGGGGCCTTCAATGAGCAGTTCTTC
TRBV7-2,.,TRBJ2-3,.,CASSLVGLSTDTQYF,TGTGCCAGCAGCCTCGTGGGACTGAGCACAGATACGCAGTATTTT
TRBV11-2,once,TRBJ2-3,.,CASSLVGGGTDTQYF,TGTGCCAGCAGCTTAGTTGGCGGGGGCACAGATACGCAGTATTTT
TRBV28,.,TRBJ2-1,TRBD1,CASRDRGPFEQFF,TGTGCCAGCCGGGACAGGGGACCTTTCGAGCAGTTCTTC
TRBV9,.,TRBJ2-3,TRBD2,CASSVAGGRAADTQYF,TGTGCCAGCAGCGTAGCGGGGGGGCGGGCGGCAGATACGCAGTATTTT
TRBV27,.,TRBJ2-1,TRBD2,CASSLAGLAGDRQFF,TGTGCCAGCAGTTTAGCCGGACTAGCGGGTGATAGGCAGTTCTTC
TRBV9,.,TRBJ2-5,.,CASSVGRGEGETQYF,TGTGCCAGCAGCGTCGGCAGGGGTGAGGGAGAGACCCAGTACTTC
TRBV3-1/TRBV3-2,.,TRBJ2-3,TRBD1,CASSHRTGDTDTQYF,TGTGCCAGCAGCCATCGGACAGGGGACACAGATACGCAGTATTTT
TRBV6-2/TRBV6-3,.,TRBJ2-3,.,CASSSLRQSRGTDTQYF,TGTGCCAGCAGTTCTCTAAGGCAAAGCAGGGGCACAGATACGCAGTATTTT
TRBV29-1,.,TRBJ1-1,.,CSAYPSTGVDTEAFF,TGCAGCGCTTACCCCAGCACGGGGGTCGACACTGAAGCTTTCTTT
TRBV3-1/TRBV3-2,.,TRBJ2-7,.,CASSAGVYEQYF,TGTGCCAGCAGCGCCGGGGTCTACGAGCAGTACTTC
TRBV23-1,.,TRBJ2-3,.,CASSQSPSWTDTQYF,TGCGCCAGCAGTCAATCGCCTAGTTGGACAGATACGCAGTATTTT
TRBV7-2,.,TRBJ2-2,.,CASSLRKSQGGTGELFF,TGTGCCAGCAGCTTGCGTAAATCGCAGGGGGGCACCGGGGAGCTGTTTTTT
TRBV10-3,.,TRBJ1-1,TRBD1,CAIRDYRGRVNTEAFF,TGTGCCATCAGGGATTACAGGGGGCGGGTGAACACTGAAGCTTTCTTT
TRBV6-5,.,TRBJ2-5,.,CASTYLQTQYF,TGTGCCAGCACCTACCTCCAGACCCAGTACTTC
TRBV30,.,TRBJ1-5,TRBD1,CAWSGTGSNQPQHF,TGTGCCTGGAGTGGGACAGGGAGCAATCAGCCCCAGCATTTT
TRBV7-9,once,TRBJ2-5,.,CASSLSWAGAQETQYF,TGTGCCAGCAGCTTGAGTTGGGCGGGGGCCCAAGAGACCCAGTACTTC
TRBV5-1,.,TRBJ2-2,.,CASSLGWRGELFF,TGCGCCAGCAGCTTGGGCTGGAGGGGGGAGCTGTTTTTT
TRBV28,.,TRBJ2-2,TRBD1,CASSRDRVTGELFF,TGTGCCAGCAGTAGGGACAGGGTCACCGGGGAGCTGTTTTTT
TRBV13,once,TRBJ1-2,TRBD1,CASSLGSGTGGFRGGYTF,TGTGCCAGCAGCTTAGGATCCGGGACAGGGGGCTTTCGTGGTGGCTACACCTTC
TRBV29-1,.,TRBJ1-1,.,CSGRNTEAFF,TGCAGCGGCAGGAACACTGAAGCTTTCTTT
TRBV29-1,.,TRBJ1-1,.,CSVSPGVLTEAFF,TGCAGCGTCTCACCCGGGGTTCTTACTGAAGCTTTCTTT
TRBV11-1,.,TRBJ2-5,.,CASSSSGWETQYF,TGTGCCAGCAGCTCGAGCGGCTGGGAGACCCAGTACTTC
TRBV19,.,TRBJ2-1,.,CASSIPGRGSNEQFF,TGTGCCAGTAGTATTCCCGGGCGGGGTTCCAATGAGCAGTTCTTC
TRBV28,.,TRBJ1-3,TRBD1,CASSPNLLDRPGNTIYF,TGTGCCAGCAGTCCTAACCTGCTGGACAGGCCGGGAAACACCATATATTTT
TRBV19,.,TRBJ1-1,.,CASSLQTPPMNTEAFF,TGTGCCAGTAGCCTCCAGACACCGCCTATGAACACTGAAGCTTTCTTT
TRBV12-3/TRBV12-4,.,TRBJ2-5,.,CASSLGGFGTQYF,TGTGCCAGCAGTCTTGGGGGGTTCGGGACCCAGTACTTC
TRBV30,.,TRBJ1-2,TRBD1,CAWSPRTGTLYGYTF,TGTGCCTGGAGTCCACGGACAGGGACCCTCTATGGCTACACCTTC
TRBV2,.,TRBJ1-2,TRBD1,CASSGTDYGYTF,TGTGCCAGCAGCGGGACAGACTATGGCTACACCTTC
TRBV7-2,few,TRBJ2-7,TRBD2,CASSLSLAGEYEQYF,TGTGCCAGCAGCTTAAGTCTAGCGGGAGAGTACGAGCAGTACTTC
TRBV18,.,TRBJ2-1,.,CASSPPSASSYNEQFF,TGTGCCAGCTCACCTCCTAGCGCAAGCTCCTACAATGAGCAGTTCTTC
TRBV7-3,.,TRBJ2-2,TRBD1,CASRRTGVNTGELFF,TGTGCCAGCAGACGAACAGGGGTGAACACCGGGGAGCTGTTTTTT
TRBV10-3,.,TRBJ2-7,TRBD1,CAIRQGAPDEQYF,TGTGCCATCAGACAGGGGGCGCCTGACGAGCAGTACTTC
TRBV10-2,.,TRBJ1-5,.,CASRAGDGSNQPQHF,TGCGCCAGCAGGGCAGGGGATGGAAGCAATCAGCCCCAGCATTTT
TRBV4-2,.,TRBJ1-3,.,CASSQDGTRSGNTIYF,TGTGCCAGCAGCCAAGACGGGACTCGCTCTGGAAACACCATATATTTT
TRBV5-1,.,TRBJ1-4,.,CASSLAGIGEKLFF,TGCGCCAGCAGCTTGGCAGGGATCGGCGAAAAACTGTTTTTT
TRBV3-1/TRBV3-2,few,TRBJ2-4,TRBD1,CASSRGRGPGNIQYF,TGTGCCAGCAGCCGGGGCAGGGGGCCCGGAAACATTCAGTACTTC
TRBV5-4,once,TRBJ1-2,TRBD1,CASSRPGQGQYGFGYTF,TGTGCCAGCAGCAGACCGGGACAGGGACAATATGGCTTTGGCTACACCTTC
TRBV28,.,TRBJ2-5,TRBD2,CASRWGGQETQYF,TGTGCCAGCCGGTGGGGGGGCCAAGAGACCCAGTACTTC